This TCR beta chain comes out of a study of T cell changes during pregnancy in multiple sclerosis. The CDR3 covers 15 residues. V was pared by 3 bases and J by 4 bases, with 7 bases of the junction left unmatched. Germline V gives CDR1 LNHDA, CDR2 SQIVND (reference sequence). Method: immunoSEQ multiplex PCR; TCRdb's copy keeps in-frame clones and lacks some. The sample consists of around 51,000 clones, approximately 93% of them appearing once. This clone was counted a few times. The sequenced sample was peripheral blood, obtained in the second trimester of pregnancy. This rearrangement joins TRBV19 to TRBJ1-1; TRBD1 matches 8 bases. The clonotype comes from a female donor with multiple sclerosis, enrolled in a pregnancy study. The CDR3 reads CASSILPGGATEAFF. Here the CDR3 DNA reads TGTGCCAGTAGTATCCTTCCAGGGGGCGCCACTGAAGCTTTCTTT.